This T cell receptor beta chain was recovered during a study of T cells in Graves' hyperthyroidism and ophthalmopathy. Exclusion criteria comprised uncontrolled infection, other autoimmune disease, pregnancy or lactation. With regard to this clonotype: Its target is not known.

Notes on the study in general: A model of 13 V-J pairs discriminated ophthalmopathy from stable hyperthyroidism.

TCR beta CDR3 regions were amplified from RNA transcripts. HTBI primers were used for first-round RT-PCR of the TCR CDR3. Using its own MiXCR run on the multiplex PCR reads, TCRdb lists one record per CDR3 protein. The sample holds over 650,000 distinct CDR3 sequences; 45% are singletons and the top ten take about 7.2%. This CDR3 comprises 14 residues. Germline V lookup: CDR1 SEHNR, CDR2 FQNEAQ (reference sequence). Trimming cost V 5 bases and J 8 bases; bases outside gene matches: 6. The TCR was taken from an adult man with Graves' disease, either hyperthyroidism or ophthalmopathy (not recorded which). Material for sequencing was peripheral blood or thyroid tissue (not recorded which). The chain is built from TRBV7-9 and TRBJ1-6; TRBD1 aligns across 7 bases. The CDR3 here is CASSRNRGDSPLHF. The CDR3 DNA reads TGTGCCAGCAGCCGCAACAGGGGAGATTCACCCCTCCACTTT.